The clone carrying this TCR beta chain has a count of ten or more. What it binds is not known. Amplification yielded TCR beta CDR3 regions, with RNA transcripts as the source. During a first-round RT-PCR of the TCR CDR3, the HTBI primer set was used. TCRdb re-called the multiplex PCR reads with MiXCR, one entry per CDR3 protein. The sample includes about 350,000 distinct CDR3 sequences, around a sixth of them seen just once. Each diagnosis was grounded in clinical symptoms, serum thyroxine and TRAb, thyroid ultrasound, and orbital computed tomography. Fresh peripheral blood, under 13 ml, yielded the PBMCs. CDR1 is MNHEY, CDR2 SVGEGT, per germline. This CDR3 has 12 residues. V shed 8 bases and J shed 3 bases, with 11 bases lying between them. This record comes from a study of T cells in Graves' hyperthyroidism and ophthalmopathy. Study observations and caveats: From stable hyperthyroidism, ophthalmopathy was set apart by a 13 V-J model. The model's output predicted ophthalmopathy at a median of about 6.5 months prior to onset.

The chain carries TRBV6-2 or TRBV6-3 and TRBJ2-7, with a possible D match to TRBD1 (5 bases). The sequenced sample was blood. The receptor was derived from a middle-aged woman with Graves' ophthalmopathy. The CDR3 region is CASGAAGYEQYF. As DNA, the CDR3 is TGTGCCAGCGGGGCAGCAGGCTACGAGCAGTACTTC.